This record looks at one TCR beta chain sequence and its context. Its antigen remains unknown. In germline, CDR1 is SEHNR, CDR2 FQNEAQ (reference sequence). The CDR3 covers 14 residues. This specimen belongs to a study of T cells expressing NK-cell markers. The overall study: Seven HCMV-seropositive donors and one seronegative donor made up the eight sequenced donors.

Study findings and constraints: Certain NKG2C+ T cell clones were expanded, and their HCMV specificity remained unclear. The study found these clonotypes also leading the CD3+CD56-NKG2C+ fraction in four donors. In roughly six donors, dominant CD3+CD56+NKG2C+ clonotypes ranked among the top 10 CD8+ clonotypes.

TCRdb reworked the 5' RACE reads into one entry per CDR3 protein, no DNA. The sample table includes about 180,000 distinct CDR3 sequences. The source material was blood T cells: a sorted CD56 or NKG2C T cell subset, CD4+ or CD8+ T cells, or bulk PBMC T cells (not recorded which). This clonotype was obtained from a woman aged 18-70 years in good health. The genes are TRBV7-9 and TRBJ2-1; absent DNA, TCRdb's TRBD2 call cannot be checked. CDR3 in amino acids: CASSPVRGGDEQFF.